The 10 T cell receptor beta chains in this list originate from one sample, sequenced in a study of T-cell reconstitution after alpha-beta-depleted transplantation in children. Preparation of the TCRbeta library was carried out with unique molecular identifiers. Each CDR3 protein is one row after TCRdb ran MiXCR on the PCR reads. Here the sample spans around 480,000 distinct CDR3 sequences, approximately 29% being singletons. The source was PBMCs from the stem cell graft donor, collected from the stem cell graft. Receptors were obtained from a human donor who donated a stem cell graft to a child with aplastic anemia.

There are a few counts of this clonotype. The CDR3 sequence is CSVARQGGEKLFF. The CDR3 coding sequence is TGCAGCGTTGCCAGGCAGGGTGGTGAAAAACTGTTTTTT. The chain is built from TRBV29-1 and TRBJ1-4; TRBD1 is a possible D gene (5 bases). Per germline, CDR1 SQVTM and CDR2 ANQGSEA. This CDR3 region has 13 residues. V shed 4 bases and J shed 7 bases, with 13 bases lying between them.

The V call is TRBV5-1, the J call TRBJ2-5, with D tentatively TRBD2 (5 bases). Trimming cost V 0 bases and J 0 bases, with 12 bases left between them. The CDR3 is 16 amino acids. Germline CDR1 reads SGHRS; CDR2 reads YFSETQ. The CDR3 loop reads CASSLAERRYQETQYF. CDR3 nucleotides: TGCGCCAGCAGCTTGGCCGAGCGGAGGTACCAAGAGACCCAGTACTTC. The full variable domain, its missing parts supplied by reference TRBV5-1 and TRBJ2-5, is KAGVTQTPRYLIKTRGQQVTLSCSPISGHRSVSWYQQTPGQGLQFLFEYFSETQRNKGNFPGRFSGRQFSNSRSEMNVSTLELGDSALYLCASSLAERRYQETQYFGPGTRLLVL.

In its sample, this clonotype was seen a few times. CDR3 sequence reads: CSMTPAYNEQFF. The CDR3 DNA reads as TGCAGTATGACCCCGGCGTACAATGAGCAGTTCTTC. The J gene is TRBJ2-1, the V gene TRBV20-1; D not resolved. The CDR3 runs to 12 residues. Germline assignment: CDR1 DFQATT and CDR2 SNEGSKA (reference sequence). V lost 8 bases and J lost 4, with 12 bases in between.

This clonotype was seen a few times. V usage is TRBV5-5 and J usage is TRBJ2-1; 9 bases fit TRBD1. CDR3 length: 15 amino acids. V gave up 2 bases and J gave up 6 bases; unmatched junction bases: 6. CDR1 is SGHKS and CDR2 is YYEKEE in the germline V gene (reference sequence). Here the CDR3 DNA reads TGTGCCAGCAGCTTTCGACAGGGGGTCCTCAATGAGCAGTTCTTC. The encoded protein is CASSFRQGVLNEQFF. Full variable domain (outside the CDR3, taken from reference TRBV5-5 and TRBJ2-1): DAGVTQSPTHLIKTRGQQVTLRCSPISGHKSVSWYQQVLGQGPQFIFQYYEKEERGRGNFPDRFSARQFPNYSSELNVNALLLGDSALYLCASSFRQGVLNEQFFGPGTRLTVL.

The chain recombines TRBV29-1 with TRBJ2-1; 10 nucleotides match TRBD1. The CDR3 extends over 14 amino acids. Germline lookup yields CDR1 SQVTM and CDR2 ANQGSEA. J lost 7 bases, V lost 8 bases, and 11 bases had no gene match. The CDR3 is CSSTGTGAGNEQFF. The CDR3 DNA reads as TGCAGCTCAACCGGGACAGGGGCTGGAAATGAGCAGTTCTTC.

The table lists this clonotype with a few counts. The chain has TRBV27 and TRBJ2-6, with TRBD2 identical over 16 bases. CDR3 size: 22 residues. Unmatched junction bases numbered 16, after V lost 4 bases and J lost 4 bases. The germline V gene encodes CDR1 MNHEY and CDR2 SMNVEV (reference sequence). The CDR3 bases are TGTGCCAGCAGTTCTTGGGGATCCGGGACTAGCGGGAGGGCTAAAGGGGCCAACGTCCTGACTTTC. The encoded protein is CASSSWGSGTSGRAKGANVLTF. The full variable domain, with the rest looked up from reference TRBV27 and TRBJ2-6, is EAQVTQNPRYLITVTGKKLTVTCSQNMNHEYMSWYRQDPGLGLRQIYYSMNVEVTDKGDVPEGYKVSRKEKRNFPLILESPSPNQTSLYFCASSSWGSGTSGRAKGANVLTFGAGSRLTVL.

V is TRBV4-2 and J is TRBJ2-4; D might be TRBD1 (6 bases). Germline V gene lookup returns CDR1 LGHNA and CDR2 YNFKEQ. CDR3 length equals 18 residues. The V gene lost 3 bases and the J gene lost 8 bases, with 26 bases spanning the gap. The CDR3 region is CASSHGQSTGLFGDIQYF. DNA for the CDR3: TGTGCCAGCAGCCACGGACAGTCCACCGGATTGTTCGGGGACATTCAGTACTTC.

The genes are TRBV13 and TRBJ2-3; TRBD2 matches 9 bases. CDR1 and CDR2 from the germline V gene are PRHDT and FYEKMQ (reference sequence). V lost 5 bases to trimming and J lost 1 base; unmatched junction nucleotides: 4. The CDR3 has 15 residues. The DNA for the CDR3 is TGTGCCAGCAGCAACCGGACTAGCGGCACAGATACGCAGTATTTT. Its translation: CASSNRTSGTDTQYF.

This clonotype was observed a few times. The chain links TRBV14 to TRBJ1-1; D possibly corresponds to TRBD1 (6 bases). V was pared by 0 bases and J by 12 bases, with 17 bases between. Germline assignment: CDR1 SGHDN and CDR2 FVKESK. This CDR3 is built from 14 residues. DNA for the CDR3: TGTGCCAGCAGCCAAGAAGGGGGGCGCACAGTAACTTTCTTT. Protein sequence: CASSQEGGRTVTFF.

The rearrangement links TRBV7-2 to TRBJ1-1; tentatively, D is TRBD1 (5 bases). Trimming left V 4 bases short and J 11 bases short, with 17 bases between. Germline-derived CDR1 and CDR2 are SGHTA and FQGNSA. This CDR3 is 13 amino acids long. CDR3 bases: TGTGCCAGCAGCTCACAGGAGGGCCTCGGTGCTTTCTTT. The encoded protein is CASSSQEGLGAFF.